One and the same sample provided the 4 T cell receptor beta chains below, sequenced in a study of cytomegalovirus exposure and HLA in healthy donors. Use of 60 Vbeta and 13 Jbeta primers characterized the PCR. The data were produced by immunoSEQ multiplex PCR, yet TCRdb's version contains in-frame clones alone and is incomplete. Here the sample spans approximately 280,000 clones, about nine tenths being singletons. Sequencing used PBMCs. The receptors shown here come from a man aged 35 to 55 in good health and CMV-seropositive.

This chain connects TRBV13 to TRBJ2-1; D gene unclear. This CDR3 is 13 amino acids long. Germline-derived CDR1 and CDR2 are PRHDT and FYEKMQ (reference sequence). Deletions cut 0 bases from V and 7 bases from J, with 7 bases between. CDR3 amino acids: CASSLGPQNEQFF. The CDR3 DNA sequence: TGTGCCAGCAGCTTAGGTCCCCAGAATGAGCAGTTCTTC.

The CDR3 DNA sequence: TGTGCCAGCAGTTTAGGTGTGGCAAATGAAAAACTGTTTTTT. Encoded protein: CASSLGVANEKLFF. V and J are TRBV28 and TRBJ1-4; D is ambiguous. V lost 2 bases, J lost 5 bases, and 9 bases lay in between. The germline gives CDR1 MDHEN, CDR2 SYDVKM. The CDR3 is 14 amino acids.

The chain combines TRBV7-9 with TRBJ2-5; maybe TRBD1 (5 bases). V was cut by 0 bases and J by 2 bases, with 10 bases left in between. The CDR3 has 15 residues. Per germline, CDR1 SEHNR and CDR2 FQNEAQ (reference sequence). CDR3 protein: CASSLAGALQETQYF. For the CDR3, the DNA is TGTGCCAGCAGCTTAGCAGGGGCGCTACAAGAGACCCAGTACTTC.

In DNA, the CDR3 is TGTGCCAGCAGCTCCTTAGCGGGAAGCTCCTACAATGAGCAGTTCTTC. As protein: CASSSLAGSSYNEQFF. The chain carries TRBV7-3 and TRBJ2-1, with 8 bases lining up with TRBD2. After removal of 4 bases from V and 0 bases from J, the junction contained 5 bases not matched to a gene. The germline gives CDR1 SGHTA, CDR2 FQGTGA. The CDR3 contains 16 residues.